A selection of T cell receptor beta chains follows, all from one sample in a study of blood T cell repertoires in COVID-19. Assay used: immunoSEQ multiplex PCR; TCRdb lists only in-frame clones, some missing. The sample includes approximately 150,000 clones, over 80% seen only once; the top ten take approximately 5.1%. Material for sequencing was PBMCs or T cells enriched from blood (not recorded which). These receptors all stem from a man between 65 and 85 years old who had been exposed to COVID-19. The CDR3 runs from the conserved cysteine through the conserved F or W. A D gene is named only where the DNA matches it firmly. Clone sizes are given selectively: once, few, many, or a class where the clone is expanded.

j_call | d_call | clone_size | v_call | cdr3_aa | cdr3_nt
TRBJ1-1 | NA | NA | TRBV6-5 | CASSLGGSTEAFF | TGTGCCAGCAGTCTCGGGGGGTCCACTGAAGCTTTCTTT
TRBJ1-1 | TRBD1 | NA | TRBV12-5 | CASGPTGMNTEAFF | TGTGCTAGTGGACCGACAGGGATGAACACTGAAGCTTTCTTT
TRBJ2-3 | NA | NA | TRBV12-3/TRBV12-4 | CASSVTGDTQYF | TGTGCCAGCAGTGTTACCGGAGATACGCAGTATTTT
TRBJ1-1 | TRBD1 | once | TRBV5-4 | CASSLGGQGDTEAFF | TGTGCCAGCAGCTTGGGGGGACAGGGAGACACTGAAGCTTTCTTT
TRBJ2-7 | NA | NA | TRBV5-1 | CASSFGHTNYEQYF | TGCGCCAGCAGCTTCGGACATACTAACTACGAGCAGTACTTC
TRBJ2-2 | TRBD1 | NA | TRBV5-4 | CASSLPTGVAGELFF | TGTGCCAGCAGCTTACCGACAGGGGTGGCCGGGGAGCTGTTTTTT
TRBJ1-5 | NA | NA | TRBV5-8 | CASSFPRRGSDQPQHF | TGTGCCAGCAGCTTCCCCCGACGGGGGTCGGATCAGCCCCAGCATTTT
TRBJ1-6 | NA | NA | TRBV30 | CAWSVRRDNSPLHF | TGTGCCTGGAGTGTCCGGAGGGATAATTCACCCCTCCACTTT
TRBJ1-6 | NA | NA | TRBV28 | CASSFLAGHSPLHF | NA
TRBJ2-5 | NA | few | TRBV28 | CASRSGPQETQYF | TGTGCCAGCAGGAGCGGACCGCAAGAGACCCAGTACTTC
TRBJ2-7 | NA | NA | TRBV2 | CASSGLVETYEQYF | TGTGCCAGCAGCGGACTGGTAGAGACCTACGAGCAGTACTTC
TRBJ1-3 | NA | NA | TRBV19 | CASDPGDNSGNTIYF | TGTGCCAGTGATCCGGGGGATAACTCTGGAAACACCATATATTTT
TRBJ2-7 | NA | NA | TRBV10-3 | CAIRPVRGYEQYF | TGTGCCATCCGGCCAGTTAGGGGCTACGAGCAGTACTTC
TRBJ1-5 | TRBD1 | NA | TRBV19 | CATRPDRESYSNQPQHF | TGTGCCACCCGGCCGGACAGGGAGTCTTATAGCAATCAGCCCCAGCATTTT
TRBJ2-7 | NA | many | TRBV14 | CASSQGSPREYF | TGTGCCAGCAGCCAAGGGTCCCCTAGAGAGTACTTC
TRBJ2-2 | NA | NA | TRBV18 | CASSPGLATGELFF | TGTGCCAGCTCACCGGGACTGGCCACCGGGGAGCTGTTTTTT
TRBJ2-5 | TRBD2 | NA | TRBV5-4 | CASSPEVPGLAGGETQYF | TGTGCCAGCAGCCCGGAGGTACCTGGACTAGCGGGAGGAGAGACCCAGTACTTC
TRBJ1-1 | NA | NA | TRBV21-1 | CASSKALSGTPNTEAFF | TGTGCCAGCAGCAAAGCGCTTTCCGGGACACCGAACACTGAAGCTTTCTTT
TRBJ2-7 | NA | NA | TRBV11-2 | CASSSAYEQYF | TGTGCCAGCAGCTCCGCCTACGAGCAGTACTTC
TRBJ2-7 | TRBD1 | NA | TRBV6-2/TRBV6-3 | CASSPDRGQNEQYF | TGTGCCAGCAGCCCCGACAGGGGGCAGAACGAGCAGTACTTC
TRBJ2-7 | TRBD2 | NA | TRBV25-1 | CASSGSGINSYEQYF | TGTGCCAGCAGCGGTAGCGGGATCAACTCCTACGAGCAGTACTTC
TRBJ1-1 | NA | once | TRBV28 | CASSLTGLGTEAFF | TGTGCCAGCAGTTTGACAGGTCTCGGCACTGAAGCTTTCTTT
TRBJ2-1 | NA | NA | TRBV5-4 | CASSLEEYNEQFF | TGTGCCAGCAGCTTGGAAGAGTACAATGAGCAGTTCTTC
TRBJ2-1 | TRBD1 | NA | TRBV7-2 | CASSFRGTDGNEQFF | TGTGCCAGCAGCTTTAGAGGGACAGACGGCAATGAGCAGTTCTTC
TRBJ2-3 | NA | NA | TRBV30 | CAWSRRGSTDTQYF | TGTGCCTGGAGTAGGCGGGGAAGCACAGATACGCAGTATTTT
TRBJ2-7 | NA | few | TRBV4-1 | CASSQDPVTDEQYF | TGCGCCAGCAGCCAAGATCCGGTAACCGACGAGCAGTACTTC
TRBJ2-1 | NA | NA | TRBV30 | CAWSKTGESDNEQFF | TGTGCCTGGAGTAAGACGGGGGAAAGCGACAATGAGCAGTTCTTC
TRBJ1-2 | TRBD1 | NA | TRBV5-1 | CASSYQGDYGYTF | TGCGCCAGCAGCTACCAGGGGGACTATGGCTACACCTTC
TRBJ1-1 | NA | few | TRBV3-1/TRBV3-2 | CASSPRGGNTEAFF | TGTGCCAGCAGCCCACGAGGAGGGAACACTGAAGCTTTCTTT
TRBJ2-2 | NA | NA | TRBV19 | CASSIGSPGELFF | TGTGCCAGTAGTATAGGGAGTCCCGGGGAGCTGTTTTTT
TRBJ1-4 | NA | NA | TRBV7-2 | CASSLYNNEKLFF | TGTGCCAGCAGCTTATACAACAATGAAAAACTGTTTTTT
TRBJ1-1 | NA | NA | TRBV4-1 | CASSQDPNQGIMNTEAFF | TGCGCCAGCAGCCAAGATCCAAACCAGGGGATAATGAACACTGAAGCTTTCTTT
TRBJ2-6 | NA | NA | TRBV19 | CASSRRGVTGANVLTF | TGTGCCAGTAGTAGGCGGGGCGTAACTGGGGCCAACGTCCTGACTTTC
TRBJ2-1 | NA | NA | TRBV2 | CASSESGRGQFF | TGTGCCAGCAGTGAATCTGGCCGGGGGCAGTTCTTC
TRBJ1-2 | NA | NA | TRBV4-3 | CASSQVGSPSVGYTF | TGCGCCAGCAGCCAGGTCGGCTCCCCCAGCGTTGGCTACACCTTC
TRBJ1-1 | NA | NA | TRBV7-2 | CASSLGPVNTEAFF | TGTGCCAGCAGCTTAGGCCCGGTGAACACTGAAGCTTTCTTT
TRBJ1-1 | NA | once | TRBV5-1 | CASSSAAANTEAFF | TGCGCCAGCAGCTCCGCGGCCGCGAACACTGAAGCTTTCTTT
TRBJ2-7 | NA | NA | TRBV7-9 | CASSLMTSPSYEQYF | TGTGCCAGCAGCTTAATGACATCCCCCTCCTACGAGCAGTACTTC
TRBJ1-4 | NA | NA | TRBV7-2 | CASSLVAAPNEKLFF | TGTGCCAGCAGCTTAGTGGCAGCGCCCAATGAAAAACTGTTTTTT
TRBJ1-2 | TRBD1 | NA | TRBV5-1 | CASSLRTGYGNGYTF | TGCGCCAGCAGCTTGCGGACAGGGTACGGAAATGGCTACACCTTC
TRBJ2-3 | TRBD2 | NA | TRBV28 | CASTELAGGTTDTQYF | TGTGCCAGCACTGAACTAGCGGGAGGGACCACAGATACGCAGTATTTT